One and the same sample provided the 26 T cell receptor beta chains below, sequenced in a study of spatial heterogeneity in lung cancer. The time point here: sample taken at primary tumor resection. Researchers sequenced whole RNA taken from tumor, nontumor lung or frozen PBMC without sorting. TCRdb called the 5' RACE reads again in MiXCR, with one record for every CDR3 protein. The sample lists more than 85,000 distinct CDR3 sequences; approximately 8.5% were seen once. The sample here was PBMCs, taken at surgery. All receptors come from a male donor with early-stage non-small cell lung cancer.

The chain joins TRBV12-3 or TRBV12-4 to TRBJ2-2; tentatively, D is TRBD1 (5 bases). V shed 6 bases and J shed 2 bases, with 10 bases lying between them. This CDR3 comprises 14 residues. This chain's CDR3 is CASRDDRNTGELFF. As DNA, the CDR3 is TGTGCCAGCAGGGATGACAGAAACACCGGGGAGCTGTTTTTT.

The chain combines TRBV24-1 with TRBJ2-7; D call uncertain. Germline V gives CDR1 KGHDR, CDR2 SFDVKD. The CDR3 sequence is 14 residues long. Deletions cut 4 bases from V and 2 bases from J, with 11 bases between. The CDR3 here is CATSENRAPYEQYF. The CDR3 region has the DNA TGTGCCACCAGTGAGAACCGGGCCCCCTACGAGCAGTACTTC.

This clonotype was observed many times. This chain links TRBV3-1 with TRBJ2-1; 9 bases fit TRBD1. There are 16 residues in the CDR3. The J segment lost 3 bases and the V segment lost 5 bases, leaving 8 bases of the junction unmatched. Germline CDR1 reads LGHDT; CDR2 reads YNNKEL (reference sequence). For the CDR3, the DNA is TGTGCCAGCAGCGCGTCAGGGACAGGGTTCTACAATGAGCAGTTCTTC. Encoded protein: CASSASGTGFYNEQFF.

Many counts were recorded for this clonotype. The V and J genes are TRBV28 and TRBJ2-1; TRBD2 agrees at 8 bases. CDR1 MDHEN and CDR2 SYDVKM come from the germline V gene. After removal of 3 bases from V and 9 bases from J, the junction contained 13 bases not matched to a gene. The CDR3 runs to 16 residues. CDR3 loop: CASSFRTGGPSGEQFF. The DNA for the CDR3 is TGTGCCAGCAGTTTCAGAACGGGAGGGCCCTCGGGTGAGCAGTTCTTC.

This clonotype was recorded a few times. V gene TRBV10-3 combines with J gene TRBJ2-5; D is unclear. Germline values: CDR1 ENHRY, CDR2 SYGVKD. The CDR3 loop spans 12 amino acids. Deletions cut 2 bases from V and 4 bases from J, with 5 bases between. The CDR3 bases are TGTGCCATCAGTGAGGCCCGAGAGACCCAGTACTTC. It is translated as CAISEARETQYF.

V and J are TRBV28 and TRBJ2-7; 8 nucleotides agree with TRBD1. The CDR3 loop spans 18 amino acids. In germline, CDR1 is MDHEN, CDR2 SYDVKM. After removal of 2 bases from V and 3 bases from J, the junction contained 15 bases not matched to a gene. CDR3: CASSLGVGRDRFFYEQYF. CDR3 coding DNA: TGTGCCAGCAGTTTAGGTGTCGGACGGGACAGGTTTTTCTACGAGCAGTACTTC.

The chain recombines TRBV6-2 or TRBV6-3 with TRBJ1-1; D is unresolved. CDR1 and CDR2 (germline): MNHEY, SVGEGT. This CDR3 is 15 amino acids long. V dropped 4 bases and J dropped 4 bases, with 16 bases sitting between them. The CDR3 nucleotides read TGTGCCAGCAGTTCCGCTGGCCTTGGGGTCACTGAAGCTTTCTTT. The encoded protein is CASSSAGLGVTEAFF.

A few counts support this clonotype. The chain employs TRBV6-2 or TRBV6-3 and TRBJ2-7; 7 bases fit TRBD1. In germline, CDR1 is MNHEY, CDR2 SVGEGT. J gave up 4 bases and V 6 bases, and 12 bases lay outside the gene matches. The CDR3 length is 15 residues. The CDR3 sequence is CASRRISGTVYEQYF. CDR3 bases: TGTGCCAGCAGGCGAATTTCCGGGACAGTTTACGAGCAGTACTTC.

The CDR3 nucleotides read TGTGCCTGCCCCGGGACTAGCGGGACTGATACGCAGTATTTT. It specifies CACPGTSGTDTQYF. V and J are TRBV30 and TRBJ2-3, with 13 positions matching TRBD2. The CDR3 is 14 residues long. Germline assignment: CDR1 GTSNPN and CDR2 SVGIG (reference sequence). J lost 6 bases, V lost 6 bases, and 6 bases had no gene match.

The rearrangement uses TRBV2 and TRBJ2-3; D possibly corresponds to TRBD2 (5 bases). CDR3 length: 13 residues. Germline values: CDR1 SNHLY, CDR2 FYNNEI. Trimming left V 2 bases short and J 5 bases short, with 8 bases between. The CDR3 sequence: CASSEIEGDTQYF. The CDR3 DNA reads TGTGCCAGCAGTGAAATCGAGGGAGATACGCAGTATTTT.

CDR3 in amino acids: CASSRGQGIETQYF. The CDR3 bases are TGTGCCAGCAGTCGAGGACAGGGGATCGAGACCCAGTACTTC. The V gene is TRBV25-1, the J gene TRBJ2-5; TRBD1 matches 9 bases. The CDR3 sequence is 14 residues long. Germline loops: CDR1 MGHDK, CDR2 SYGVNS. The V and J ends lost 5 bases and 5 bases, in that order; junction bases with no gene match: 6.

This clonotype showed up many times. This chain uses TRBV6-1 with TRBJ2-3; TRBD2 matches at 7 bases. Germline values: CDR1 MNHNS, CDR2 SASEGT. The CDR3 sequence is 16 residues long. V trimming: 1 base; J trimming: 3 bases; junction bases outside the gene matches: 7. In nucleotides, the CDR3 is TGTGCCAGCAGTGAAGAATGGCAGGGAGGGACAGATACGCAGTATTTT. It specifies CASSEEWQGGTDTQYF.

The chain joins TRBV7-8 to TRBJ2-1; 9 bases agree with TRBD1. CDR3 length: 15 amino acids. J gave up 2 bases and V 5 bases, and 4 bases lay outside the gene matches. From germline, CDR1 is SGHVS and CDR2 FQNEAQ. CDR3 sequence: CASSRDREAYNEQFF. The CDR3 DNA reads as TGTGCCAGCAGCCGGGACAGGGAGGCCTACAATGAGCAGTTCTTC.

This clonotype was picked up many times. The rearrangement links TRBV5-1 to TRBJ1-1; no reliable D call. The V end lost 2 bases, the J end lost 5 bases, and 7 bases lay between the germline ends. This CDR3 has 12 amino acids. Looked up from germline, CDR1 is SGHRS and CDR2 is YFSETQ. The chain's CDR3 is CASSLKDTEAFF. CDR3 DNA sequence: TGCGCCAGCAGCTTAAAGGATACTGAAGCTTTCTTT.

Many counts were recorded for this clonotype. The gene calls are TRBV7-2 and TRBJ1-2, with 9 bases matching TRBD1. CDR1 is SGHTA and CDR2 is FQGNSA in the germline V gene. CDR3 length: 15 amino acids. V dropped 4 bases and J dropped 5; count of bases not matched to a gene: 8. CDR3 residues: CASSYTDRGAYGYTF. The DNA for the CDR3 is TGTGCCAGCAGCTATACGGACAGGGGTGCATATGGCTACACCTTC.

The V call is TRBV6-5, the J call TRBJ2-1; D possibly corresponds to TRBD2 (5 bases). Germline V lookup: CDR1 MNHEY, CDR2 SVGAGI. Trimming shortened V by 5 bases and J by 16 bases, and 15 bases separated the two germline ends. The CDR3 runs to 11 residues. The CDR3 coding sequence is TGTGCCAGCAGTACCCGGGAAGTCGCATTCTTC. Protein sequence: CASSTREVAFF.

In its sample, this clonotype was seen a few times. The rearrangement uses TRBV5-4 and TRBJ2-2, with 7 bases aligning to TRBD1. Germline V gene lookup returns CDR1 SGHNT and CDR2 YYREEE (reference sequence). The J segment lost 0 bases and the V segment lost 4 bases, leaving 3 bases of the junction unmatched. The length of the CDR3 is 15 residues. The CDR3 DNA follows: TGTGCCAGCAGCCGGACAGGAACGAACACCGGGGAGCTGTTTTTT. Its protein product is CASSRTGTNTGELFF.

The chain uses TRBV28 and TRBJ1-2; D is ambiguous. Germline CDR1 is MDHEN and CDR2 is SYDVKM. The CDR3 has 16 residues. The V end lost 6 bases, the J end lost 2 bases, and 19 bases lay between the germline ends. CDR3 region: CASRAGVGYGNYGYTF. CDR3 sequence (DNA): TGTGCCAGCAGAGCTGGTGTGGGGTATGGGAACTATGGCTACACCTTC.

The genes are TRBV5-1 and TRBJ1-1, with D possibly matching TRBD1 (6 bases). Germline V gives CDR1 SGHRS, CDR2 YFSETQ. The length of the CDR3 is 14 residues. Trimming pared 2 bases from V and 0 bases from J, leaving 8 bases between. Here the CDR3 DNA reads TGCGCCAGCAGCTTCACAGGGATGAACACTGAAGCTTTCTTT. This translates into CASSFTGMNTEAFF.

This clonotype was counted only a few times. J is TRBJ2-1 and V is TRBV11-2; perhaps TRBD1 as D (5 bases). Germline CDR1 reads SGHAT; CDR2 reads FQNNGV. V lost 5 bases and J 5 bases, leaving 22 bases between the germline ends. The CDR3 runs 17 residues. Here the CDR3 DNA reads TGTGCCAGCAGCACGGAACCGACAGCTAGGCAAGACAATGAGCAGTTCTTC. Translation gives CASSTEPTARQDNEQFF.

This clonotype has at least ten counts. This rearrangement joins TRBV3-1 to TRBJ1-1; D is uncertain. The CDR3 is 14 residues long. Germline V gives CDR1 LGHDT, CDR2 YNNKEL (reference sequence). V lost 0 bases and J lost 0, with 5 bases in between. CDR3 nucleotide sequence: TGTGCCAGCAGCCAAGATGCAGTGAACACTGAAGCTTTCTTT. The encoded protein is CASSQDAVNTEAFF.

Many counts were recorded for this clonotype. The genes are TRBV7-8 and TRBJ1-6; a possible D gene is TRBD1 (5 bases). The germline CDR1 and CDR2 sequences are SGHVS and FQNEAQ. The CDR3 loop spans 17 amino acids. Trimming stripped 2 bases from V and 6 bases from J, with 17 bases between. This chain's CDR3 is CASSLSWDPFSNSPLHF. CDR3 nucleotide sequence: TGTGCCAGCAGCTTAAGTTGGGACCCGTTCTCTAATTCACCCCTCCACTTT.

At least ten counts were recorded for this clonotype. The V gene is TRBV5-1, the J gene TRBJ2-7; D might be TRBD2 (7 bases). The CDR3 loop spans 15 amino acids. Germline V gene data show CDR1 as SGHRS and CDR2 as YFSETQ. V shed 5 bases and J shed 6 bases, with 21 bases lying between them. The CDR3 is CASSLTGRESAEQYF. The CDR3 DNA follows: TGCGCCAGCAGTTTAACAGGGCGGGAGTCTGCCGAGCAGTACTTC. The variable domain in full, completed from reference TRBV5-1 and TRBJ2-7, reads KAGVTQTPRYLIKTRGQQVTLSCSPISGHRSVSWYQQTPGQGLQFLFEYFSETQRNKGNFPGRFSGRQFSNSRSEMNVSTLELGDSALYLCASSLTGRESAEQYFGPGTRLTVT.

CDR3 amino acids: CASSLGAQAPEGANVLTF. CDR3 nucleotide sequence: TGTGCCAGCAGCTTAGGTGCACAGGCCCCCGAAGGGGCCAACGTCCTGACTTTC. This chain joins TRBV7-9 and TRBJ2-6; a possible D gene is TRBD1 (5 bases). Germline-derived CDR1 and CDR2 are SEHNR and FQNEAQ (reference sequence). V was pared by 1 base and J by 4 bases, with 17 bases between. The CDR3 loop spans 18 amino acids. Full variable domain (rest looked up from reference TRBV7-9 and TRBJ2-6): DTGVSQNPRHKITKRGQNVTFRCDPISEHNRLYWYRQTLGQGPEFLTYFQNEAQLEKSRLLSDRFSAERPKGSFSTLEIQRTEQGDSAMYLCASSLGAQAPEGANVLTFGAGSRLTVL.

In its sample, this clonotype was seen many times. V is TRBV7-2 and J is TRBJ2-1; TRBD2 matches at 12 bases. The CDR3 covers 14 residues. From germline, CDR1 is SGHTA and CDR2 FQGNSA. V shed 10 bases, J shed 8 bases, and the junction held 9 bases outside the gene matches. The CDR3 spells CATRLAGVSDEQFF. The CDR3 bases are TGTGCCACAAGACTAGCGGGAGTGTCGGATGAGCAGTTCTTC.

This clonotype came up many times. This chain links TRBV12-3 or TRBV12-4 with TRBJ2-7, with D perhaps TRBD1 (6 bases). CDR3 size: 14 residues. V was trimmed by 5 bases and J by 4 bases, leaving 15 bases between them. The CDR3 is CASSTQGWAYEQYF. The CDR3 DNA is TGTGCCAGCAGTACACAGGGTTGGGCGTACGAGCAGTACTTC.